This entry features one TCR beta chain sequence. Antigen: not known. The same CDR3 can be traced to other DNA sequences in this sample. Using immunoSEQ multiplex PCR, the repertoire was profiled, and TCRdb retains in-frame clones only, with some absent. Here the sample spans 2 million to 3 million clones, roughly 92% being singletons. V shed 8 bases, J shed 4 bases, and the junction held 5 bases outside the gene matches. This CDR3 is 14 amino acids long. Per germline, CDR1 MNHEY and CDR2 SVGAGI. These data are taken from a study of shared clonotypes between healthy human individuals. Study-level findings and limits: Across subsets, estimated richness was generally greater for naive than for memory populations. It was only blood that was sampled, and tissue repertoires likely differ.

V and J are TRBV6-5 and TRBJ1-5, with 10 nucleotides matching TRBD1. The receptor's source is a man between 18 and 35 years old in good health. Sequenced sample: naive CD4+ T cells sorted from blood. Subset specified: CD45RA+ positively selected. For the CDR3, the DNA is TGTGCCAGCCGAGGGACAGGGGCTAATCAGCCCCAGCATTTT. Translation: CASRGTGANQPQHF.